The 8 T cell receptor beta chains below all came from one sample that was sequenced in a study of T cells in Graves' hyperthyroidism and ophthalmopathy. TCR beta CDR3 regions were amplified from RNA transcripts. Initially, a first-round RT-PCR of the TCR CDR3 employed the HTBI primer set. TCRdb analysed the multiplex PCR reads with MiXCR anew, one entry per CDR3 protein. The data contain 600,000 to 650,000 distinct CDR3 sequences, about 20% of them singletons. Material: blood. These receptors originate from a man younger than 40 with Graves' ophthalmopathy.

This clonotype was detected ten times or more. This sequence joins TRBV13 and TRBJ2-7; 10 bases are shared with TRBD1. With 7 bases clipped from V and 6 bases from J, the junction kept 9 bases outside the gene matches. The CDR3 consists of 14 residues. Germline V CDR1 and CDR2: PRHDT, FYEKMQ (reference sequence). CDR3 protein: CASTGQGESSEQYF. The CDR3 bases are TGTGCCAGCACCGGACAGGGGGAATCCAGCGAGCAGTACTTC.

The rearrangement links TRBV20-1 to TRBJ2-2; D may be TRBD2 (6 bases). CDR3 length equals 13 residues. The germline V gene encodes CDR1 DFQATT and CDR2 SNEGSKA (reference sequence). V was trimmed by 7 bases and J by 0 bases, leaving 9 bases between them. This CDR3 is CSGGLANTGELFF. CDR3 bases: TGCAGTGGGGGACTGGCGAACACCGGGGAGCTGTTTTTT.

The chain uses TRBV20-1 and TRBJ2-2; D is perhaps TRBD2 (5 bases). V shed 6 bases and J shed 3 bases, with 5 bases lying between them. The germline gives CDR1 DFQATT, CDR2 SNEGSKA (reference sequence). This CDR3 region has 11 residues. DNA of the CDR3: TGCAGTGCCGGGGACACCGGGGAGCTGTTTTTT. This encodes CSAGDTGELFF.

The chain recombines TRBV29-1 with TRBJ2-7; 8 bases line up with TRBD2. Germline CDR1 and CDR2: SQVTM and ANQGSEA. V lost 7 bases, J lost 6 bases, and 11 bases stayed unmatched. This CDR3 has 13 residues. The CDR3 bases are TGCAGCGCACAAGCGGGAGTCGACTTCGAGCAGTACTTC. This sequence encodes CSAQAGVDFEQYF.

The sample holds many counts of this clonotype. The chain employs TRBV27 and TRBJ2-1; 10 nucleotides line up with TRBD2. Germline assignment: CDR1 MNHEY and CDR2 SMNVEV (reference sequence). With V trimmed by 0 bases and J by 5 bases, 1 base remained unmatched. The CDR3 has 15 amino acids. Written as DNA, the CDR3 is TGTGCCAGCAGTTTATCGACTAGCGGGCACAATGAGCAGTTCTTC. Amino acid sequence: CASSLSTSGHNEQFF.

Many counts were recorded for this clonotype. The chain uses TRBV2 and TRBJ2-1; 8 bases are shared with TRBD2. CDR1 and CDR2 from the germline V gene are SNHLY and FYNNEI. The CDR3 loop spans 13 amino acids. V lost 8 bases, J lost 5 bases, and 5 bases stayed unmatched. The chain's CDR3 is CASCREGNNEQFF. CDR3 bases: TGTGCCAGCTGTCGGGAGGGAAACAATGAGCAGTTCTTC.

V and J are TRBV9 and TRBJ2-7; tentative D call: TRBD1 (5 bases). The CDR3 loop spans 14 amino acids. V was clipped by 0 bases and J by 2 bases, with 9 bases between them. CDR1 and CDR2 from the germline V gene are SGDLS and YYNGEE. The CDR3 sequence is CASSVGQGTYEQYF. The CDR3 region has the DNA TGTGCCAGCAGCGTAGGTCAGGGAACCTACGAGCAGTACTTC.

The CDR3 sequence is CATSDPETLTGELFF. For the CDR3, the DNA is TGTGCCACCAGTGATCCCGAGACACTCACCGGGGAGCTGTTTTTT. The J gene is TRBJ2-2, the V gene TRBV24-1, with unresolved D. CDR3 length: 15 amino acids. Germline loops: CDR1 KGHDR, CDR2 SFDVKD. The V and J ends lost 3 bases and 4 bases respectively, with 11 bases between them.